This T cell receptor beta chain was sequenced in a study of blood T cell repertoires in COVID-19 (dated by TCRdb to 2018 to 2020). Notes on the research overall: The collaborator samples originated in the United States, Italy and Spain and spanned the acute and convalescent phases of COVID-19. The repertoires were released in a freely available public database intended as a resource for research on the immune response to SARS-CoV-2. Samples came from the ongoing ImmuneRACE study (first 160 participants) plus 1,254 subjects from 6 global collaborators. The sample metadata nearly always contained a de-identified subject ID, COVID-19 status, age in years and sex. Where available, HLA class I and class II types were obtained from metadata supplied by the sample provider rather than from assay-based typing. Subjects who had been exposed to COVID-19, were actively infected with it, or had recovered from it provided the deeply sampled blood TCRbeta repertoires that made up the dataset. The material from the prospective study consisted of cDNA or gDNA derived from T cells, B-cell-depleted T cells, or PBMCs.

In the prospective study, participants were about 18 to 95 years old, resided in about two dozen geographic areas of the United States, and were enrolled through a virtual design. In the prospective study, participants were assigned to cohorts based on the clinical history participants reported in a screening survey and a study questionnaire. For ImmuneRACE Cohort 3, a participant was defined as recovered based on two consecutive negative NP/OP PCR tests, clearance by a healthcare professional, or resolution of symptoms. In the prospective study, mobile phlebotomists collected whole blood, serum and a nasopharyngeal or oropharyngeal swab from each participant. Over a roughly 2-month period, participants in the prospective study had the option of providing additional blood draws and questionnaires. Blood samples from the prospective study were shipped frozen or at room temperature prior to DNA extraction.

The immunoSEQ Assay, a bias-controlled multiplex PCR, was used to amplify TCRbeta CDR3 regions from genomic DNA. As for how the authors treated the data: The number of nucleated cells in each sample was estimated from the amplification of reference gene primers within the assay. Sequence reads were collapsed and filtered to measure the absolute abundance of every unique TCRbeta CDR3 rearrangement. Productive Simpson clonality was computed per sample as the square root of Simpson's diversity index over productive rearrangements. Drawn from immuneACCESS, this table holds only the in-frame rearrangements with V and J called that TCRdb kept. Clones are partly lost; checked studies trace under half to an unresolved V gene and leave the rest unexplained. V, J and clone size are taken as reported in that table, and D and trimming were inferred from the DNA itself. This sample holds about 330,000 clones; over 80% were observed only once. Around 5% of the sample is in the top ten clones.

What the research found in general, with its limitations: The amount of clinical and demographic metadata varied by source and participant and was provided uncurated.

In the germline V gene, CDR1 corresponds to SGDLS and CDR2 to YYNGEE. Including the terminal cysteine and phenylalanine, the CDR3 comprises 16 residues. Only the CDR3 DNA stays, 48 bases, in frame from base 1. V and J are truncated by 0 bases and 1 base respectively, leaving an intervening sequence of 10 bases. Regarding this clone: Its antigen is not yet known. No base quality values were provided; no much bigger clone lies one nucleotide off.

The chain is assembled from TRBV9 and TRBJ2-2; possibly the D gene is TRBD1, per 5 matching bases. Sequenced material: PBMCs or T cells enriched from blood (not recorded which). The TCR originated in a man aged 25 to 40 who had recovered from COVID-19. CDR3 reads: CASSVGAGQNTGELFF. The bases read TGTGCCAGCAGCGTAGGGGCAGGACAGAACACCGGGGAGCTGTTTTTT.